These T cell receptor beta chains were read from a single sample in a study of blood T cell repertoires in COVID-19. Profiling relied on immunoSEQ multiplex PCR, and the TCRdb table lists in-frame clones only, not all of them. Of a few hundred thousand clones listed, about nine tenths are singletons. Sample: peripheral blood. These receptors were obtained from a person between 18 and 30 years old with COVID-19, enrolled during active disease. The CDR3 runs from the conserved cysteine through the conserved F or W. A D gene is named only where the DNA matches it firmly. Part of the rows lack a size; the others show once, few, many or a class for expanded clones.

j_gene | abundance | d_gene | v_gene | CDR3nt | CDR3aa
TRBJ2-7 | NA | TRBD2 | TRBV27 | TGTGCCAGCAGTCTCGGGACTAGTTGGGGCGAGCAGTACTTC | CASSLGTSWGEQYF
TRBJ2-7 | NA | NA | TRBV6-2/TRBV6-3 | TGTGCCAGCAGCCTAGCGACTGAGCAGTACTTC | CASSLATEQYF
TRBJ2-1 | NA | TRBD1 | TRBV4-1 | TGCGCCAGCAGCCCCTGGACAGGGATAGGCAATGAGCAGTTCTTC | CASSPWTGIGNEQFF
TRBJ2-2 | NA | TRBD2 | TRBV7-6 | TGTGCCAGCAGCTTCCTAGCGGGGGGCACCGGGGAGCTGTTTTTT | CASSFLAGGTGELFF
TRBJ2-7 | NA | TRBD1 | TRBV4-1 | TGCGCCAGCCGGGACAGCTCCTACGAGCAGTACTTC | CASRDSSYEQYF
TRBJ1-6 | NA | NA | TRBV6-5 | TGTGCCAGCAGGTCCCACAGGCCACCCCTCCACTTT | CASRSHRPPLHF
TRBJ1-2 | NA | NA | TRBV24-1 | TGTGCCACCAGTGACCGTACAGCTAACTATGGCTACACCTTC | CATSDRTANYGYTF
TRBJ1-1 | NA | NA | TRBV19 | TGTGCCAGTAGTTCATCCCCGGCGGGGACCAACACTGAAGCTTTCTTT | CASSSSPAGTNTEAFF
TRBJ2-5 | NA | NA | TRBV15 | TGTGCCACCAGCAGAGACCGCGCTCAAGAGACCCAGTACTTC | CATSRDRAQETQYF
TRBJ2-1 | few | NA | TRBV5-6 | TGTGCCAGCAGCTTGGGACAGAGGAATGAGCAGTTCTTC | CASSLGQRNEQFF
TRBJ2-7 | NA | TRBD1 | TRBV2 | TGTGCCAGCTTCAGGGACAGGGTGTCCTACGAGCAGTACTTC | CASFRDRVSYEQYF
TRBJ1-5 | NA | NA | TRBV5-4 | TGTGCCAGCAGCTCGGAGGGTTTATCTCAGCCCCAGCATTTT | CASSSEGLSQPQHF
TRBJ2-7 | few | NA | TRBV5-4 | TGTGCCAGCAGCTTACAGGCCCCAGTCGACGAGCAGTACTTC | CASSLQAPVDEQYF
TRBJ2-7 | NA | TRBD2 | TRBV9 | TGTGCCAGCAGCGCACCCGGGACTAGTGGCGCCGAGCAGTACTTC | CASSAPGTSGAEQYF
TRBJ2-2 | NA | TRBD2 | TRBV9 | TGTGCCAGCAGCCCACATAGCGGGAAGTCAAACACCGGGGAGCTGTTTTTT | CASSPHSGKSNTGELFF
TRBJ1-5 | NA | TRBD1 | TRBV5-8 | TGTGCCAGCAGCATTGGACAGGGTGTTGGGCCCCAGCATTTT | CASSIGQGVGPQHF
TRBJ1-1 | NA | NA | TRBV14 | TGTGCCAGCTCCACTTTGAACACTGAAGCTTTCTTT | CASSTLNTEAFF
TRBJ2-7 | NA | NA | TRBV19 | TGTGCCAGTAGTATCTTCGGGACTCCGGACGAGCAGTACTTC | CASSIFGTPDEQYF
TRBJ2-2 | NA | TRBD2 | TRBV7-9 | TGTGCCAGCAGTCCTCTAGCGGCCGACACCGGGGAGCTGTTTTTT | CASSPLAADTGELFF
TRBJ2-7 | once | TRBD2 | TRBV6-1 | TGTGCCAGCAGTGAACTGCTAGCGGGAACCTACGAGCAGTACTTC | CASSELLAGTYEQYF
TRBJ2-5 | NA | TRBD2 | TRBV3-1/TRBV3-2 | TGTGCCAGCAGCCAAGGTGCGGGAGGGGGAGAGACCCAGTACTTC | CASSQGAGGGETQYF
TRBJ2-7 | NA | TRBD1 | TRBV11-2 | TGTGCCAGCAGCTTAGGGACAGGCCTCGGGGAGCAGTACTTC | CASSLGTGLGEQYF
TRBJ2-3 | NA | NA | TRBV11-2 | TGTGCCAGCAGCTTAGTACGGACAGATACGCAGTATTTT | CASSLVRTDTQYF
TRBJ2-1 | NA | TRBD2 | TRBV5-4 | TGTGCCAGCAGTCTCGCTAGCGGGAGGCCCTACAATGAGCAGTTCTTC | CASSLASGRPYNEQFF
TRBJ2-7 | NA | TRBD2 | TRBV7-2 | TGTGCCAGCAGTCTTGCCCTGTTAGCGGGAGTCGGGGAGCAGTACTTC | CASSLALLAGVGEQYF
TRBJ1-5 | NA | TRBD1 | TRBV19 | TGTGCCAGTAGTCCCGGGACAGGGAATCAGCCCCAGCATTTT | CASSPGTGNQPQHF
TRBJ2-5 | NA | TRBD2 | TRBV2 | TGTGCCAGCAGACGGGGAGGGGAGACCCAGTACTTC | CASRRGGETQYF
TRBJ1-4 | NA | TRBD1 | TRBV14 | TGTGCCAGCAGCCAGTGGACCTGGACAGGGGGCCCTAATGAAAAACTGTTTTTT | CASSQWTWTGGPNEKLFF
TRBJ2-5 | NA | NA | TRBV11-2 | TGTGCCAGCAGCCGAGAGGTGGCAGAGACCCAGTACTTC | CASSREVAETQYF
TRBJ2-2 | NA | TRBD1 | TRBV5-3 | TGTGCCAGAAGCTTATTTTTTGACAGGGGGCAAGCCGGGGAGCTGTTTTTT | CARSLFFDRGQAGELFF
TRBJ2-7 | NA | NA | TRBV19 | TGTGCCAGTAGTGACAGCTACTACGAGCAGTACTTC | CASSDSYYEQYF
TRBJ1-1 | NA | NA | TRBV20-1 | TGCAGTGCCATTGACAGGAAAGAAGCTTTCTTT | CSAIDRKEAFF
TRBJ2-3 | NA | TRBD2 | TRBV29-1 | TGCAGCGTTGAAGATCCCCTAGCGGGAAGACCAGATACGCAGTATTTT | CSVEDPLAGRPDTQYF
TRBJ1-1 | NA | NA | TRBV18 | TGTGCCAGCTCACGGATACAGGGGAACACTGAAGCTTTCTTT | CASSRIQGNTEAFF
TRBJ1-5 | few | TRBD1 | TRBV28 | TGTGCCAGCACAAGGGGGCAGGGGAGTCAGCCCCAGCATTTT | CASTRGQGSQPQHF
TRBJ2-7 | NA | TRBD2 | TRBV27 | TGTGCCAGCAGCCTAGCGGGTACCTCCTACGAGCAGTACTTC | CASSLAGTSYEQYF
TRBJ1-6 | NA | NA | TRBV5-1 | TGCGCCAGCAGCTTGTCCGGACAAGAATCACCCCTCCACTTT | CASSLSGQESPLHF
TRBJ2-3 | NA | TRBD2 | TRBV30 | TGTGCCTGGAGTGTAGCGGGAGGGGGCACAGATACGCAGTATTTT | CAWSVAGGGTDTQYF
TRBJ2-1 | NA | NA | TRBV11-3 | TGTGCCAGCAGCTTGTTGTCCGGAGCCTATGAGCAGTTCTTC | CASSLLSGAYEQFF
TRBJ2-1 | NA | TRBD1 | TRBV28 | TGTGCCAGCAGTTTCTACAGGGGTCCCCCCTACAATGAGCAGTTCTTC | CASSFYRGPPYNEQFF
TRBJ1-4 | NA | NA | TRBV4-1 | TGCGCCAGCCATCTTTCCGGGGTCAGCGAGGAGTTAGGAGAAAAACTGTTTTTT | CASHLSGVSEELGEKLFF
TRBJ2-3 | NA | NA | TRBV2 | TGTGCCAGCAGTGAAGCGCTAGGGGCAGATACGCAGTATTTT | CASSEALGADTQYF
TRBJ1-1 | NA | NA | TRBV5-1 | TGCGCCAGCAGCTCGCAGGGCTTTTTGAACACTGAAGCTTTCTTT | CASSSQGFLNTEAFF
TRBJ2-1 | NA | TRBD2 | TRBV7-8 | TGTGCCAGCGCGCGGGAGGGCCCTACAGAGCAGTTCTTC | CASAREGPTEQFF
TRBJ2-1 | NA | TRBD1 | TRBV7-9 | TGTGCCAGCAGCTTATCGGGACAGTCGACCTACAATGAGCAGTTCTTC | CASSLSGQSTYNEQFF
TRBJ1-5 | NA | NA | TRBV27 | TGTGCCAGCAGTGCCTCAGGTAATCAGCCCCAGCATTTT | CASSASGNQPQHF
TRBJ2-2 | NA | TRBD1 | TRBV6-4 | TGTGCCAGCAGGGGACAGGGGGCAGGCACCGGGGAGCTGTTTTTT | CASRGQGAGTGELFF
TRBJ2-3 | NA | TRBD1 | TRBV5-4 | TGTGCCAGCAGCACGGGACAGGGGATAGATACGCAGTATTTT | CASSTGQGIDTQYF
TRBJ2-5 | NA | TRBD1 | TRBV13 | TGTGCCAGCAGCTTAGCTCGTACCGGGACAGGGATGGGGACACAAGAGACCCAGTACTTC | CASSLARTGTGMGTQETQYF
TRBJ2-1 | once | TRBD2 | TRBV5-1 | TGCGCCAGCAGCGCTATTGGGACTAGCGGAAAAGGGTCCTACAATGAGCAGTTCTTC | CASSAIGTSGKGSYNEQFF
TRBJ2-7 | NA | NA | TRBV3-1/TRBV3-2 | TGTGCCAGCAGCAGGAGCTCCTACGAGCAGTACTTC | CASSRSSYEQYF
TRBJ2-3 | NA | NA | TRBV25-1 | TGTGCCAGCAGTGGACTATCGCGTTCAGGCTCTGGGAAAGATACGCAGTATTTT | CASSGLSRSGSGKDTQYF
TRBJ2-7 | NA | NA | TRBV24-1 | TGTGCCACCAGTGACCCCGGTTCCCGGGGACTCCAGTACGAGCAGTACTTC | CATSDPGSRGLQYEQYF